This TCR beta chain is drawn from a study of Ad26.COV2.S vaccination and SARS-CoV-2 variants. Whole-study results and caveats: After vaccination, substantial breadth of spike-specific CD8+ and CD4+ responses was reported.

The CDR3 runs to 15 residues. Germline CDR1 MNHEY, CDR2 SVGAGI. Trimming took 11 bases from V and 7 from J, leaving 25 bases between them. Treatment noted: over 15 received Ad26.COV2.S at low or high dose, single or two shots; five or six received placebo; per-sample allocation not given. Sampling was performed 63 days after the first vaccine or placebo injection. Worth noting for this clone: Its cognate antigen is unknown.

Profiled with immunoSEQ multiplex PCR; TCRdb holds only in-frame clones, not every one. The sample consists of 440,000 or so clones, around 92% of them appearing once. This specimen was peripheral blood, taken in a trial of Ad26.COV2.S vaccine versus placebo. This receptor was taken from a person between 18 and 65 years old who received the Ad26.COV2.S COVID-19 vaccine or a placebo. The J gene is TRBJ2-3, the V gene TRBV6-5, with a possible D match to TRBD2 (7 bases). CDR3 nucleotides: TGTGCCGCCCAGCCTAGGGGGGGTGCTTTTCATACGCAGTATTTT. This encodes CAAQPRGGAFHTQYF.